What follows are 32 T cell receptor beta chains derived from one specimen sequenced in a study of cytomegalovirus exposure and HLA in healthy donors. Measured with immunoSEQ multiplex PCR; TCRdb has only the in-frame clones, and not every one. Of nearly 200,000 clones in the sample, 84% were seen once. Sequencing was done on a sample of PBMCs. These TCRs come from a woman aged 25 to 39 in good health and CMV-seropositive.

This chain joins TRBV6-1 and TRBJ2-7; perhaps TRBD1 as D (6 bases). The CDR3 consists of 12 residues. Germline V gives CDR1 MNHNS, CDR2 SASEGT. Between the trimmed V and J ends, which lost 6 bases and 5 bases, there was a span of 11 bases. The DNA of the CDR3 is TGTGCCAGCAGAAAGGACAGCCACGAGCAGTACTTC. Its translation: CASRKDSHEQYF.

Only a few counts were recorded for this clone. This chain links TRBV18 with TRBJ1-2, with D tentatively TRBD1 (5 bases). Per the germline V gene, CDR1 is KGHSH and CDR2 is LQKENI. V was pared by 6 bases and J by 5 bases, with 19 bases between. The CDR3 has 15 amino acids. Here the CDR3 DNA reads TGTGCCAGCTCCCAGTCCGTGGAGGGGAGGTATGGCTACACCTTC. It is translated as CASSQSVEGRYGYTF.

The V gene is TRBV28, the J gene TRBJ1-2; TRBD1 matches 9 bases. Germline V CDR1 and CDR2: MDHEN, SYDVKM. The V gene end was trimmed by 5 bases and the J gene end by 4 bases; junction bases not matched to a gene: 14. The CDR3 runs to 17 residues. The CDR3 loop is CASSPGQGQGYIYGYTF. The CDR3 nucleotides read TGTGCCAGCAGTCCAGGGCAGGGACAGGGATACATCTATGGCTACACCTTC.

There are a few counts of this clone. The rearrangement joins TRBV30 to TRBJ2-2; 10 nucleotides match TRBD2. Germline CDR1 and CDR2: GTSNPN and SVGIG (reference sequence). Unmatched junction bases numbered 5, after V lost 1 base and J lost 6 bases. This CDR3 contains 15 residues. The CDR3 region has the DNA TGTGCCTGGAGTGACCTAGCGGGAGTCTCCGGGGAGCTGTTTTTT. It specifies CAWSDLAGVSGELFF.

V usage is TRBV6-6 and J usage is TRBJ2-5; D not resolved. Germline V gene sequence: CDR1 MNHNY, CDR2 SVGAGI (reference sequence). Trimming pared 6 bases from V and 5 bases from J, leaving 10 bases between. This CDR3 region has 12 residues. The CDR3 coding sequence is TGTGCCAGCAGCTCCTCGGGTGAGACCCAGTACTTC. It codes for CASSSSGETQYF.

The chain combines TRBV15 with TRBJ2-7, with a possible D match to TRBD2 (5 bases). V lost 8 bases, J lost 6 bases, and 17 bases lay in between. Germline CDR1 and CDR2: LNHNV and YYDKDF (reference sequence). There are 13 residues in the CDR3. The CDR3 nucleotides read TGTGCCACCGGTCGGGGAGAAGCCTCCGAGCAGTACTTC. Encoded protein: CATGRGEASEQYF.

The CDR3 DNA sequence: TGTGCCAGCAGTTACGGCGGGGAGCAGTACTTC. It translates to CASSYGGEQYF. V is TRBV6-5 and J is TRBJ2-7; tentative D call: TRBD2 (5 bases). Deletions cut 2 bases from V and 7 bases from J, with 6 bases between. Germline V gene data show CDR1 as MNHEY and CDR2 as SVGAGI. The CDR3 spans 11 residues.

This clone was seen more than once but under ten times. The genes are TRBV15 and TRBJ2-5, with a weak D call TRBD1 (6 bases). V lost 5 bases, J lost 5 bases, and 15 bases lay in between. The CDR3 spans 14 residues. Germline CDR1 and CDR2: LNHNV and YYDKDF (reference sequence). The CDR3 loop is CATSPRGGSETQYF. As DNA, the CDR3 is TGTGCCACCAGCCCCAGGGGCGGCTCGGAGACCCAGTACTTC. Complete variable domain (other parts from reference TRBV15 and TRBJ2-5): DAMVIQNPRYQVTQFGKPVTLSCSQTLNHNVMYWYQQKSSQAPKLLFHYYDKDFNNEADTPDNFQSRRPNTSFCFLDIRSPGLGDTAMYLCATSPRGGSETQYFGPGTRLLVL.

The genes are TRBV30 and TRBJ2-1; 10 bases are shared with TRBD2. This CDR3 has 14 amino acids. The ends lost 3 bases at V and 8 bases at J; junction bases unmatched: 7. The V gene's germline CDR1 is GTSNPN and CDR2 SVGIG (reference sequence). The CDR3 DNA reads TGTGCCTGGAGGATAGCGGGAGGATTCGATGAGCAGTTCTTC. Translating gives CAWRIAGGFDEQFF.

V usage is TRBV29-1 and J usage is TRBJ2-2; TRBD2 is a possible D gene (5 bases). This CDR3 region has 15 residues. Germline values: CDR1 SQVTM, CDR2 ANQGSEA. Trimming removed 4 bases from V and 0 bases from J, with 12 bases in between. In nucleotides, the CDR3 is TGCAGCGTTGGGACTTTTTTCCCGAACACCGGGGAGCTGTTTTTT. Protein: CSVGTFFPNTGELFF.

The chain is built from TRBV7-2 and TRBJ2-7; possibly TRBD2 for D (6 bases). V dropped 2 bases and J dropped 2 bases, with 16 bases sitting between them. The germline CDR1 and CDR2 sequences are SGHTA and FQGNSA. There are 16 residues in the CDR3. CDR3 in DNA: TGTGCCAGCAGCTTATCCTCCGGGGGTGGCCCCTACGAGCAGTACTTC. Translating it yields CASSLSSGGGPYEQYF.

The J gene is TRBJ2-1, the V gene TRBV11-3, with 7 bases aligning to TRBD1. Trimming cost V 2 bases and J 8 bases; bases outside gene matches: 9. The CDR3 consists of 15 residues. The germline CDR1 and CDR2 sequences are SGHNT and YENEEA. The CDR3 loop is CASSLSGGSRYEQFF. Here the CDR3 DNA reads TGTGCCAGCAGCTTATCAGGGGGAAGTCGGTATGAGCAGTTCTTC.

The rearrangement joins TRBV7-9 to TRBJ1-2, with D unclear. The germline V gene encodes CDR1 SEHNR and CDR2 FQNEAQ (reference sequence). CDR3 size: 15 residues. V gave up 1 base and J gave up 5 bases, with 14 bases separating them. Here the CDR3 reads CASSLVSGEVYGYTF. CDR3 DNA sequence: TGTGCCAGCAGCTTAGTGTCGGGAGAGGTTTATGGCTACACCTTC.

The chain links TRBV4-2 to TRBJ2-2; weak D call: TRBD1 (6 bases). This CDR3 has 16 amino acids. The V and J ends lost 5 bases and 0 bases respectively, with 13 bases between them. Germline assignment: CDR1 LGHNA and CDR2 YNFKEQ. The CDR3 nucleotides read TGTGCCAGCAGCTTTGGACAGAGGGCGAACACCGGGGAGCTGTTTTTT. Its protein is CASSFGQRANTGELFF.

The sample holds a few counts of this clone. The gene calls are TRBV11-2 and TRBJ2-2; D is ambiguous. The CDR3 is 15 amino acids. The germline V gene encodes CDR1 SGHAT and CDR2 FQNNGV. Trimming stripped 3 bases from V and 1 base from J, with 9 bases between. The CDR3 is CASSLLQVNTGELFF. Here the CDR3 DNA reads TGTGCCAGCAGCTTGTTGCAGGTGAACACCGGGGAGCTGTTTTTT.

This chain connects TRBV15 to TRBJ2-7; TRBD2 is a possible D gene (6 bases). The CDR3 loop spans 15 amino acids. V lost 3 bases and J 4 bases, leaving 16 bases between the germline ends. Looked up from germline, CDR1 is LNHNV and CDR2 is YYDKDF (reference sequence). CDR3 coding DNA: TGTGCCACCAGCAGCGGGAGTTCCTTAGGGTACGAGCAGTACTTC. Encoded protein: CATSSGSSLGYEQYF.

The table lists this clone with a few counts. The rearrangement joins TRBV4-1 to TRBJ1-2, with D possibly matching TRBD1 (5 bases). The CDR3 has 14 residues. Trimming removed 3 bases at V and 2 bases at J, with 10 bases between. Germline V gene sequence: CDR1 MGHRA, CDR2 YSYEKL. The CDR3 DNA follows: TGCGCCAGCAGCCAGGCCTCAGGGAACTATGGCTACACCTTC. Its protein product is CASSQASGNYGYTF.

This chain links TRBV2 with TRBJ1-1; D is uncertain. The V end was cut by 3 bases, the J end by 5 bases, with 19 bases between. Germline assignment: CDR1 SNHLY and CDR2 FYNNEI. The CDR3 has 16 residues. CDR3 sequence (DNA): TGTGCCAGCAGTGACAGGTTCCCGAAAAGAGGGACTGAAGCTTTCTTT. Protein product: CASSDRFPKRGTEAFF.

This clone was observed once. This chain joins TRBV30 and TRBJ2-1; 7 bases line up with TRBD2. V was pared by 2 bases and J by 8 bases, with 12 bases of the junction left unmatched. The CDR3 loop spans 15 amino acids. Germline CDR1 and CDR2: GTSNPN and SVGIG (reference sequence). CDR3 amino acids: CAWSTWEGSTYEQFF. Written as DNA, the CDR3 is TGTGCCTGGAGTACGTGGGAGGGCAGTACGTATGAGCAGTTCTTC.

This clone was observed once. The chain uses TRBV27 and TRBJ1-5; D is perhaps TRBD1 (6 bases). The CDR3 extends over 16 amino acids. V gave up 7 bases and J gave up 3 bases, with 19 bases separating them. The germline gives CDR1 MNHEY, CDR2 SMNVEV (reference sequence). This chain's CDR3 is CASKAGDYPANQPQHF. DNA for the CDR3: TGTGCCAGCAAGGCAGGGGATTATCCGGCCAATCAGCCCCAGCATTTT.

The gene calls are TRBV18 and TRBJ1-2; 8 nucleotides match TRBD1. Germline assignment: CDR1 KGHSH and CDR2 LQKENI. The CDR3 loop spans 13 amino acids. V dropped 8 bases and J dropped 7; count of bases not matched to a gene: 9. The CDR3 loop reads CASTVGQGGGYTF. In DNA, the CDR3 is TGTGCCAGCACGGTCGGACAGGGCGGTGGCTACACCTTC.

The V gene is TRBV10-2, the J gene TRBJ2-4; weak D call: TRBD1 (5 bases). CDR3 length equals 19 residues. The ends were cut back, 0 bases at V and 0 bases at J, with 18 bases in the middle. The germline V gene encodes CDR1 WSHSY and CDR2 SAAADI. The CDR3 DNA is TGCGCCAGCAGTGAGTCGATGGGGCTAGTTTTCTTAGCCAAAAACATTCAGTACTTC. Protein product: CASSESMGLVFLAKNIQYF.

V usage is TRBV4-1 and J usage is TRBJ1-2, with 9 bases lining up with TRBD1. The CDR3 is 17 residues long. The V gene's germline CDR1 is MGHRA and CDR2 YSYEKL. V shed 4 bases and J 2 bases; nucleotides not matched to a gene: 11. CDR3: CASSPTGQGTPNYGYTF. The CDR3 coding sequence is TGCGCCAGCAGCCCCACGGGACAGGGAACTCCGAACTATGGCTACACCTTC.

The rearrangement uses TRBV4-2 and TRBJ2-7; 8 bases agree with TRBD1. V lost 3 bases to trimming and J lost 1 base; unmatched junction nucleotides: 11. This CDR3 has 17 amino acids. Germline CDR1 and CDR2: LGHNA and YNFKEQ. CDR3 nucleotide sequence: TGTGCCAGCAGCCATTTACCCAGGGGGCGAACATCCTACGAGCAGTACTTC. Its protein is CASSHLPRGRTSYEQYF.

The chain uses TRBV2 and TRBJ1-2, with 8 bases that match TRBD1. Trimming cost V 2 bases and J 6 bases; bases outside gene matches: 5. Germline loops: CDR1 SNHLY, CDR2 FYNNEI. This CDR3 comprises 14 residues. The CDR3 reads CASSEWGQVNGYTF. DNA of the CDR3: TGTGCCAGCAGTGAATGGGGACAGGTGAATGGCTACACCTTC.

This clone appeared once. The V gene is TRBV6-5, the J gene TRBJ2-7; 7 nucleotides line up with TRBD2. Germline CDR1 is MNHEY and CDR2 is SVGAGI. J was trimmed by 3 bases and V by 5 bases; bases with no gene match: 4. The CDR3 has 13 residues. CDR3 sequence reads: CASSLSGIYEQYF. The CDR3, as DNA: TGTGCCAGCAGTCTCAGCGGGATCTACGAGCAGTACTTC.

V usage is TRBV2 and J usage is TRBJ2-3; the match to TRBD2 covers 10 bases. The germline CDR1 and CDR2 sequences are SNHLY and FYNNEI. V shed 3 bases, J shed 0 bases, and the junction held 3 bases outside the gene matches. The CDR3 totals 16 residues. The CDR3 bases are TGTGCCAGCAGTGAGCTAGCGGGAGTGAGCACAGATACGCAGTATTTT. This encodes CASSELAGVSTDTQYF.

The chain links TRBV5-4 to TRBJ2-7, with a weak D call TRBD2 (5 bases). The V gene lost 4 bases and the J gene lost 3 bases, with 14 bases spanning the gap. The CDR3 consists of 14 residues. From germline, CDR1 is SGHNT and CDR2 YYREEE (reference sequence). The CDR3 reads CASSRGGKNYEQYF. The CDR3 DNA reads TGTGCCAGCAGCCGGGGTGGCAAAAACTACGAGCAGTACTTC.

The rearrangement uses TRBV4-1 and TRBJ1-2; TRBD1 matches 9 bases. With 6 bases clipped from V and 6 bases from J, the junction kept 5 bases outside the gene matches. CDR1 and CDR2 from the germline V gene are MGHRA and YSYEKL. The CDR3 is 13 amino acids. CDR3 sequence reads: CASRGQGGDGYTF. CDR3 DNA sequence: TGCGCCAGCAGGGGACAGGGAGGGGATGGCTACACCTTC.

Concerning this clone itself: At the DNA level, this CDR3 is encoded by other sequences in the same sample as well. The chain combines TRBV5-1 with TRBJ1-5, with D possibly matching TRBD1 (5 bases). V lost 5 bases and J lost 2, with 11 bases in between. The CDR3 runs 14 residues. Germline CDR1 is SGHRS and CDR2 is YFSETQ. The CDR3: CASSLGGRNQPQHF. The CDR3 DNA is TGCGCCAGCAGTCTGGGGGGTCGCAATCAGCCCCAGCATTTT.

The chain joins TRBV18 to TRBJ1-2, with TRBD1 matching over 7 bases. The CDR3 is 13 amino acids. Germline V gives CDR1 KGHSH, CDR2 LQKENI. Trimming removed 3 bases from V and 8 bases from J; junction bases left unmatched: 6. The CDR3 DNA reads TGTGCCAGCTCACCCCAGGGGGTGAAGGGCTACACCTTC. Translated, it gives CASSPQGVKGYTF.

The V and J genes are TRBV10-3 and TRBJ2-3; D might be TRBD1 (5 bases). Deletions cut 2 bases from V and 7 bases from J, with 19 bases between. The CDR3 totals 16 residues. Germline loops: CDR1 ENHRY, CDR2 SYGVKD. CDR3 protein: CAISEPSSPRAYTQYF. CDR3 nucleotides: TGTGCCATCAGTGAGCCGAGTTCCCCCAGGGCATATACGCAGTATTTT.